These 17 T cell receptor beta chains came from one sample sequenced in a study of blood T cell repertoires in COVID-19. The table came from immunoSEQ multiplex PCR; TCRdb's copy has only in-frame clones and leaves some out. In the table there are tens of thousands of clones, roughly four fifths of which are singletons. The sequenced sample consisted of peripheral blood. All receptors come from a human donor in a cohort sampled during active COVID-19.

The chain has TRBV18 and TRBJ2-3; D possibly corresponds to TRBD2 (7 bases). The CDR3 is made up of 17 amino acids. The germline V gene encodes CDR1 KGHSH and CDR2 LQKENI. V was shortened by 8 bases and J by 2 bases, with 23 bases between the two germline ends. The CDR3 bases are TGTGCCAGCACCGGGGCCCCCGGGGGGCGCGTCACAGATACGCAGTATTTT. Amino acids: CASTGAPGGRVTDTQYF. The variable domain in full, with the rest retrieved from reference TRBV18 and TRBJ2-3, is NAGVMQNPRHLVRRRGQEARLRCSPMKGHSHVYWYRQLPEEGLKFMVYLQKENIIDESGMPKERFSAEFPKEGPSILRIQQVVRGDSAAYFCASTGAPGGRVTDTQYFGPGTRLTVL.

Turning to this clone: Its ends do not fully match the called genes, so a read error is possible. This chain uses TRBV4-1 with TRBJ2-7; 8 bases line up with TRBD1. This CDR3 comprises 15 residues. Germline-derived CDR1 and CDR2 are MGHRA and YSYEKL. CDR3 nucleotides: TGCGTCAGCAGCCAAGGGGCAGGGGGCCCCTACGAGCAGTACTTC. This encodes CVSSQGAGGPYEQYF.

This clone was seen a few times. The chain carries TRBV3-1 (or the pseudogene TRBV3-2) and TRBJ2-7, with a tentative D call TRBD2 (5 bases). CDR1 and CDR2 (germline): LGHDT, YNNKEL (reference sequence). V was shortened by 0 bases and J by 4 bases, with 10 bases between the two germline ends. This CDR3 has 14 amino acids. The CDR3 nucleotides read TGTGCCAGCAGCCAAGAGGCGGGCAGGTACGAGCAGTACTTC. Its translation is CASSQEAGRYEQYF.

This clone appeared once. CDR3 DNA: TGTGCCCGAGGCAAAAGCTCAACCATGAACACTGAAGCTTTCTTT. Protein: CARGKSSTMNTEAFF. This rearrangement joins TRBV2 to TRBJ1-1; D is uncertain. The CDR3 runs to 15 residues. Between the trimmed V and J ends, which lost 11 bases and 0 bases, there was a span of 19 bases. CDR1 is SNHLY, CDR2 FYNNEI, per germline.

This chain connects TRBV19 to TRBJ1-5; D gene ambiguous. CDR3 length equals 13 residues. V shed 5 bases and J shed 3 bases, with 8 bases lying between them. Germline V gene sequence: CDR1 LNHDA, CDR2 SQIVND (reference sequence). CDR3 sequence (DNA): TGTGCCAGTAGTCTCGACACCAATCAGCCCCAGCATTTT. Its protein product is CASSLDTNQPQHF.

This clone came up once. The gene calls are TRBV4-2 and TRBJ1-5; TRBD1 might be the D (5 bases). V was pared by 0 bases and J by 2 bases, with 8 bases between. Germline V lookup: CDR1 LGHNA, CDR2 YNFKEQ. This CDR3 spans 15 amino acids. CDR3 in DNA: TGTGCCAGCAGCCAAGATCTCAGGGGCAATCAGCCCCAGCATTTT. Amino acids: CASSQDLRGNQPQHF.

V is TRBV9 and J is TRBJ1-2, with D maybe TRBD1 (6 bases). CDR1 SGDLS and CDR2 YYNGEE come from the germline V gene. Deletions cut 0 bases from V and 8 bases from J, with 11 bases between. The CDR3 covers 13 residues. The CDR3 coding sequence is TGTGCCAGCAGCGTAGCACAGGGATACGGCTACACCTTC. Translated: CASSVAQGYGYTF.

This chain connects TRBV5-4 to TRBJ1-3; D possibly corresponds to TRBD1 (5 bases). CDR3 length: 15 amino acids. Deletions cut 2 bases from V and 4 bases from J, with 13 bases between. The germline gives CDR1 SGHNT, CDR2 YYREEE (reference sequence). CDR3 nucleotide sequence: TGTGCCAGCAGCTTCGGGACTCCGCGGGGAAACACCATATATTTT. Its protein is CASSFGTPRGNTIYF.

The genes are TRBV2 and TRBJ1-4; 11 bases are a match to TRBD1. Germline assignment: CDR1 SNHLY and CDR2 FYNNEI. This CDR3 is 16 amino acids long. Trimming removed 6 bases from V and 4 bases from J; junction bases left unmatched: 7. The CDR3 sequence: CASRTGTGGSNEKLFF. The CDR3 coding sequence is TGTGCCAGCAGAACCGGGACAGGGGGGAGTAATGAAAAACTGTTTTTT. The variable domain in full, completed from reference TRBV2 and TRBJ1-4, reads EPEVTQTPSHQVTQMGQEVILRCVPISNHLYFYWYRQILGQKVEFLVSFYNNEISEKSEIFDDQFSVERPDGSNFTLKIRSTKLEDSAMYFCASRTGTGGSNEKLFFGSGTQLSVL.

This chain connects TRBV6-5 to TRBJ2-7; D remains ambiguous. CDR1 MNHEY and CDR2 SVGAGI come from the germline V gene. V lost 8 bases, J lost 7 bases, and 15 bases lay in between. The CDR3 has 12 amino acids. CDR3 in amino acids: CASYTPPGEQYF. In DNA, the CDR3 is TGTGCCAGCTATACTCCGCCCGGTGAGCAGTACTTC.

As regards this clone: The same CDR3 also results from other DNA sequences found in this sample. V and J are TRBV3-1 (or the pseudogene TRBV3-2) and TRBJ2-7; D uncertain. Trimming removed 0 bases from V and 3 bases from J, with 6 bases in between. The CDR3 totals 13 residues. In germline, CDR1 is LGHDT, CDR2 YNNKEL (reference sequence). This chain's CDR3 is CASSQDPGYEQYF. The CDR3 DNA reads as TGTGCCAGCAGCCAAGATCCCGGCTACGAGCAGTACTTC.

The gene calls are TRBV19 and TRBJ2-7; 10 nucleotides line up with TRBD2. Germline V gives CDR1 LNHDA, CDR2 SQIVND (reference sequence). This CDR3 has 13 residues. J was trimmed by 4 bases and V by 8 bases; bases with no gene match: 5. In DNA, the CDR3 is TGTGCCAGTTCTAGCGGGGGTAGATACGAGCAGTACTTC. This sequence encodes CASSSGGRYEQYF.

This chain joins TRBV7-9 and TRBJ2-6, with D possibly matching TRBD1 (5 bases). Germline lookup yields CDR1 SEHNR and CDR2 FQNEAQ (reference sequence). The length of the CDR3 is 16 residues. Trimming took 6 bases from V and 0 from J, leaving 12 bases between them. CDR3 DNA: TGTGCCAGCAGACCTGGACAAACCTCTGGGGCCAACGTCCTGACTTTC. It encodes CASRPGQTSGANVLTF.

The rearrangement joins TRBV19 to TRBJ2-7, with D perhaps matching TRBD1 (6 bases). The CDR3 consists of 13 residues. The V and J ends lost 3 bases and 3 bases respectively, with 9 bases between them. Germline values: CDR1 LNHDA, CDR2 SQIVND (reference sequence). The CDR3 spells CASSITGNYEQYF. CDR3 in DNA: TGTGCCAGTAGTATCACAGGGAACTACGAGCAGTACTTC.

This chain links TRBV10-3 with TRBJ1-2, with a tentative D call TRBD1 (6 bases). V was trimmed by 2 bases and J by 3 bases, leaving 13 bases between them. The CDR3 length is 15 residues. The germline gives CDR1 ENHRY, CDR2 SYGVKD. This CDR3 is CAISEDLRGYYGYTF. CDR3 nucleotide sequence: TGTGCCATCAGTGAGGATCTCAGGGGTTACTATGGCTACACCTTC.

The genes are TRBV29-1 and TRBJ2-7; maybe TRBD2 (6 bases). Germline-derived CDR1 and CDR2 are SQVTM and ANQGSEA. The CDR3 contains 14 residues. The V end lost 1 base, the J end lost 0 bases, and 10 bases lay between the germline ends. The DNA for the CDR3 is TGCAGCGTTGAAGGGCCGGGACTCTCCTACGAGCAGTACTTC. Its protein is CSVEGPGLSYEQYF.

This chain connects TRBV6-4 to TRBJ1-2; TRBD1 agrees at 7 bases. After removal of 3 bases from V and 3 bases from J, the junction contained 4 bases not matched to a gene. The CDR3 runs 14 residues. The germline CDR1 and CDR2 sequences are MRHNA and SNTAGT. The CDR3 is CASSENRGDYGYTF. CDR3 sequence (DNA): TGTGCCAGCAGTGAAAACAGGGGCGACTATGGCTACACCTTC.